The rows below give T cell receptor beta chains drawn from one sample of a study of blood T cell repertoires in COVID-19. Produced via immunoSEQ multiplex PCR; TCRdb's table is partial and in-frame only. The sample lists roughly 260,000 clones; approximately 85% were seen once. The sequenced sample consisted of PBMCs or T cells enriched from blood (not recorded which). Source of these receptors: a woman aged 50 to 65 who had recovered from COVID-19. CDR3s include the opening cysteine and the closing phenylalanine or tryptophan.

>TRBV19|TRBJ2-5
CASSTTSGSWETQYF
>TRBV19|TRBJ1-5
CASSTQGGSNQPQHF
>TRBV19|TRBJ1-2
CASSVPDRYYGYTF
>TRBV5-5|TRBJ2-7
CASSQGTPTSYEQYF
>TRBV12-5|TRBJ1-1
CASAVRAEAFF
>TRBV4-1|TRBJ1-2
CASSQDDRAYGYTF
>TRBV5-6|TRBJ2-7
CASSLTALYRGRYEQYF
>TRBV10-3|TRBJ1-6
CAISTGTRSSPLHF
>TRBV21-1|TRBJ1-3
CARLKIDSGNTIYF
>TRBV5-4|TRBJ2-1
CASSPLSGSYNEQFF
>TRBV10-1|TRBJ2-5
CASSESGTGTTQYF
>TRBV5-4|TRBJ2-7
CASSLVKHTADYEQYF
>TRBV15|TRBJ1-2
CATSSDRGGYGYTF
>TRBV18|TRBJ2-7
CASSPPTRGNEQYF
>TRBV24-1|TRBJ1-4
CATSDPLRGTGVEPTNEKLFF
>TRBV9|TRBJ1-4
CASSPRQNEKLFF
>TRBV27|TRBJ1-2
CASSSGGYGYTF
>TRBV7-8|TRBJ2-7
CASRGAGPLHEQYF
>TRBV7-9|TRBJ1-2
CASSSLGTEDGYTF
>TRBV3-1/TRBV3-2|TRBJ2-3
CASSPGQGVTQYF
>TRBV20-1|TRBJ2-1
CGVWANEQFF